The source of this T cell receptor (beta chain) is a study of CD8 T cells in Susac syndrome. Study details: Within the sequenced group of Susac syndrome patients, roughly 6 showed active disease and about eight were in remission.

The CDR3 has 14 amino acids. Trimming stripped 3 bases from V and 3 bases from J, with 11 bases between. Per the germline V gene, CDR1 is SGHNT and CDR2 is YYREEE (reference sequence). The authors reverse transcribed about 0.45 to 1 ug RNA with random hexamers. TCRdb fed the immunoSEQ multiplex PCR reads into MiXCR, producing one record per CDR3 protein. In the table there are a few hundred thousand distinct CDR3 sequences, 94% of which are singletons. The chain carries TRBV5-4 and TRBJ2-3; D gene unclear. Material: CD4+ T cells from PBMCs. The sequence was obtained from a human donor with Susac syndrome. The DNA of the CDR3 is TGTGCCAGCAGCTCCCCCCAGACGACAGATACGCAGTATTTT. The encoded protein is CASSSPQTTDTQYF. Looking up the rest from reference TRBV5-4 and TRBJ2-3 gives the full variable domain: ETGVTQSPTHLIKTRGQQVTLRCSSQSGHNTVSWYQQALGQGPQFIFQYYREEENGRGNFPPRFSGLQFPNYSSELNVNALELDDSALYLCASSSPQTTDTQYFGPGTRLTVL.